Shown below are 27 T cell receptor beta chains from a single sample sequenced in a study of T cell changes during pregnancy in multiple sclerosis. The method was immunoSEQ multiplex PCR; TCRdb's version includes in-frame clones alone and lacks a portion of them. The sample records 40,000 to 45,000 clones, 91% being singletons. Sample: CD4+ T cells from peripheral blood mononuclear cells, taken in the second trimester of pregnancy. The source is a female donor in good health, enrolled as a control in a pregnancy study.

The chain combines TRBV13 with TRBJ2-7; tentative D call: TRBD2 (6 bases). This CDR3 region has 13 residues. CDR1 and CDR2 (germline): PRHDT, FYEKMQ (reference sequence). Trimming took 2 bases from V and 3 from J, leaving 8 bases between them. CDR3 DNA: TGTGCCAGCAGCTTATACGGGAGCTACGAGCAGTACTTC. Encoded protein: CASSLYGSYEQYF.

This chain links TRBV9 with TRBJ2-7, with D possibly being TRBD2 (6 bases). V gave up 4 bases and J gave up 2 bases, with 16 bases separating them. Germline values: CDR1 SGDLS, CDR2 YYNGEE. The CDR3 totals 15 residues. CDR3 amino acids: CASSPRLGPPYEQYF. The CDR3 bases are TGTGCCAGCAGCCCCCGACTAGGGCCTCCCTACGAGCAGTACTTC.

The chain has TRBV6-5 and TRBJ2-5, with D possibly matching TRBD1 (5 bases). Germline loops: CDR1 MNHEY, CDR2 SVGAGI. V was pared by 0 bases and J by 5 bases, with 10 bases between. This CDR3 region has 14 residues. CDR3 nucleotides: TGTGCCAGCAGTTACTCGATTTGGGGCGAGACCCAGTACTTC. It translates to CASSYSIWGETQYF.

The V and J genes are TRBV27 and TRBJ1-6; D call uncertain. Germline V gene data show CDR1 as MNHEY and CDR2 as SMNVEV (reference sequence). This CDR3 contains 13 residues. Trimming left V 8 bases short and J 12 bases short, with 17 bases between. In DNA form, the CDR3 reads TGTGCCAGCTCCTGGAGTAACCCGGGACCCCTCCACTTT. Translation: CASSWSNPGPLHF.

The chain has TRBV30 and TRBJ2-3, with TRBD2 matching over 7 bases. The CDR3 is 15 residues long. Germline values: CDR1 GTSNPN, CDR2 SVGIG (reference sequence). V gave up 0 bases and J gave up 4 bases; unmatched junction bases: 7. The CDR3 DNA reads TGTGCCTGGAGTGTAGGTAGCGGGTCCGCAGATACGCAGTATTTT. Translation: CAWSVGSGSADTQYF.

This chain uses TRBV28 with TRBJ2-5; 8 bases match TRBD2. The CDR3 runs to 17 residues. V was clipped by 3 bases and J by 1 base; unmatched bases: 10. Germline V gene sequence: CDR1 MDHEN, CDR2 SYDVKM. The CDR3 DNA reads TGTGCCAGCAGTTTTCCCCCGGGCGGGAGGACCCAAGAGACCCAGTACTTC. This gives the protein CASSFPPGGRTQETQYF.

The V and J genes are TRBV9 and TRBJ2-1; 7 bases are a match to TRBD2. CDR1 and CDR2 (germline): SGDLS, YYNGEE. With 0 bases clipped from V and 7 bases from J, the junction kept 10 bases outside the gene matches. The CDR3 extends over 16 amino acids. CDR3 sequence (DNA): TGTGCCAGCAGCGTAGCTTTGCGGGGGAATCCAAATGAGCAGTTCTTC. Translation: CASSVALRGNPNEQFF.

The chain combines TRBV6-6 with TRBJ2-1; D is undetermined. V was cut by 10 bases and J by 6 bases, with 16 bases left in between. CDR3 length: 13 residues. Germline assignment: CDR1 MNHNY and CDR2 SVGAGI (reference sequence). This chain's CDR3 is CATEPQRLNEQFF. The CDR3 nucleotides read TGTGCCACGGAACCCCAGAGGCTCAATGAGCAGTTCTTC.

The chain combines TRBV6-5 with TRBJ1-1, with TRBD1 matching over 7 bases. The CDR3 totals 14 residues. Losses at the gene ends were 2 bases for V and 8 bases for J; bases not matched to a gene: 8. The germline gives CDR1 MNHEY, CDR2 SVGAGI. This CDR3 is CASSYRWDSQEAFF. CDR3 coding DNA: TGTGCCAGCAGTTACAGGTGGGACAGCCAAGAAGCTTTCTTT.

The rearrangement joins TRBV7-3 to TRBJ2-3; the match to TRBD2 covers 12 bases. The CDR3 is made up of 19 amino acids. Germline V gene lookup returns CDR1 SGHTA and CDR2 FQGTGA. The trim removed 3 bases at V and 0 bases at J, leaving 10 bases unmatched. The CDR3 is CASSLRLAGGPSSTDTQYF. CDR3 DNA: TGTGCCAGCAGCTTGAGGCTAGCGGGGGGGCCCTCTAGCACAGATACGCAGTATTTT.

This clone has just one count. The chain has TRBV7-2 and TRBJ2-5, with D possibly being TRBD1 (6 bases). CDR1 SGHTA and CDR2 FQGNSA come from the germline V gene. CDR3 length equals 15 residues. The V gene lost 0 bases and the J gene lost 3 bases, with 11 bases spanning the gap. CDR3 coding DNA: TGTGCCAGCAGCTTAGCCCCCAGGGGTAAAGAGACCCAGTACTTC. This translates into CASSLAPRGKETQYF.

This clone was counted a few times. The rearrangement uses TRBV18 and TRBJ2-2, with 7 bases lining up with TRBD2. The CDR3 totals 15 residues. Germline trimming cut 3 bases from V and 7 bases from J; bases unmatched to any gene: 8. The germline V gene has CDR1 KGHSH and CDR2 LQKENI. Here the CDR3 reads CASSPAAGPIGELFF. The CDR3 nucleotides are TGTGCCAGCTCACCCGCAGCGGGGCCGATCGGGGAGCTGTTTTTT. Drawing the rest from reference TRBV18 and TRBJ2-2, the complete variable domain is NAGVMQNPRHLVRRRGQEARLRCSPMKGHSHVYWYRQLPEEGLKFMVYLQKENIIDESGMPKERFSAEFPKEGPSILRIQQVVRGDSAAYFCASSPAAGPIGELFFGEGSRLTVL.

The chain carries TRBV28 and TRBJ2-3; D not resolved. With 5 bases removed from V and 6 bases from J, the gap between germline ends came to 9 bases. Germline V gene data show CDR1 as MDHEN and CDR2 as SYDVKM. The CDR3 runs to 12 residues. CDR3 region: CASSALRDTQYF. DNA for the CDR3: TGTGCCAGCAGTGCACTTCGGGATACGCAGTATTTT.

This clone was detected only once. This chain joins TRBV6-6 and TRBJ2-7, with D possibly being TRBD2 (6 bases). Germline CDR1 and CDR2: MNHNY and SVGAGI (reference sequence). The CDR3 length is 15 residues. Trimming pared 1 base from V and 0 bases from J, leaving 10 bases between. This CDR3 is CASSYWATSSYEQYF. The CDR3 bases are TGTGCCAGCAGTTACTGGGCGACTAGCTCCTACGAGCAGTACTTC.

The V gene is TRBV5-1, the J gene TRBJ2-1; 7 nucleotides match TRBD2. The germline CDR1 and CDR2 sequences are SGHRS and YFSETQ. The V segment lost 4 bases and the J segment 7 bases; nucleotides outside the gene matches: 11. This CDR3 comprises 15 residues. The CDR3: CASSPRGTPGNEQFF. The CDR3 nucleotides are TGCGCCAGCAGCCCGCGGGGGACCCCCGGGAATGAGCAGTTCTTC.

The rearrangement joins TRBV28 to TRBJ2-7, with TRBD2 matching 14 bases. From germline, CDR1 is MDHEN and CDR2 SYDVKM. CDR3 length equals 17 residues. CDR3 DNA: TGTGGGGTAGCAGGACTAGCGGGAGGACTATTGAGGTACGAGCAGTACTTC. It is translated as CGVAGLAGGLLRYEQYF.

A single count supports this clone. The junction differs from germline at one of its ends, possibly a read error. The chain joins TRBV27 to TRBJ1-1; D call uncertain. The CDR3 extends over 14 amino acids. The germline V gene has CDR1 MNHEY and CDR2 SMNVEV (reference sequence). The CDR3 DNA reads as TGTGCCACCAGTTCCGGGGAAATGAACACTGAAGCTTTCTTT. Amino acid sequence: CATSSGEMNTEAFF.

The J gene is TRBJ2-7, the V gene TRBV5-1, with a weak D call TRBD2 (5 bases). The CDR3 spans 15 residues. CDR1 SGHRS and CDR2 YFSETQ come from the germline V gene. Trimming took off 3 bases at V and 3 bases at J, with 16 bases between the two ends. CDR3 in DNA: TGCGCCAGCAGCTACGGACGGGGAAATGTCTACGAGCAGTACTTC. Its translation: CASSYGRGNVYEQYF.

Note on this clone: The same CDR3 arises from other DNA sequences in this sample as well. The rearrangement uses TRBV7-2 and TRBJ1-1; no clear D gene. The CDR3 runs 13 residues. The V and J ends lost 1 base and 1 base respectively, with 4 bases between them. From germline, CDR1 is SGHTA and CDR2 FQGNSA. Written as DNA, the CDR3 is TGTGCCAGCAGCTTAGAACAGAACACTGAAGCTTTCTTT. Encoded protein: CASSLEQNTEAFF. The full variable domain, in which reference TRBV7-2 and TRBJ1-1 provide the parts outside the CDR3, is GAGVSQSPSNKVTEKGKDVELRCDPISGHTALYWYRQSLGQGLEFLIYFQGNSAPDKSGLPSDRFSAERTGGSVSTLTIQRTQQEDSAVYLCASSLEQNTEAFFGQGTRLTVV.

This clone appeared a single time. The chain employs TRBV6-5 and TRBJ2-1; possible D gene TRBD1, 6 bases. V lost 8 bases and J 4 bases, leaving 18 bases between the germline ends. The germline V gene encodes CDR1 MNHEY and CDR2 SVGAGI. The length of the CDR3 is 15 residues. The CDR3 is CASGLGGGEYNEQFF. The CDR3, as DNA: TGTGCCAGCGGCCTAGGGGGTGGAGAATACAATGAGCAGTTCTTC.

This sequence joins TRBV5-1 and TRBJ1-1; D not certain. CDR3 length: 13 amino acids. V lost 0 bases, J lost 5 bases, and 8 bases lay in between. CDR1 is SGHRS, CDR2 YFSETQ, per germline. The DNA for the CDR3 is TGCGCCAGCAGCTTGGATGCGGTGACTGAAGCTTTCTTT. The encoded protein is CASSLDAVTEAFF.

The V gene is TRBV7-2, the J gene TRBJ2-1, with 9 bases lining up with TRBD2. The CDR3 runs 15 residues. Looked up from germline, CDR1 is SGHTA and CDR2 is FQGNSA. V was clipped by 2 bases and J by 8 bases; unmatched bases: 7. This chain's CDR3 is CASSLFSGSIHEQFF. The DNA for the CDR3 is TGTGCCAGCAGCTTATTTAGCGGGAGTATCCATGAGCAGTTCTTC.

The V call is TRBV6-5, the J call TRBJ1-3; possibly TRBD1 for D (5 bases). V was trimmed by 0 bases and J by 4 bases, leaving 13 bases between them. Per the germline V gene, CDR1 is MNHEY and CDR2 is SVGAGI. This CDR3 spans 16 amino acids. The CDR3 here is CASSYSNRRVGNTIYF. DNA of the CDR3: TGTGCCAGCAGTTACTCGAATCGCAGGGTGGGAAACACCATATATTTT.

The rearrangement joins TRBV30 to TRBJ2-7; 8 bases line up with TRBD1. The CDR3 totals 11 residues. Germline CDR1 and CDR2: GTSNPN and SVGIG (reference sequence). The V gene end was trimmed by 3 bases and the J gene end by 6 bases; junction bases not matched to a gene: 1. The CDR3 is CAWRDRGEQYF. CDR3 DNA sequence: TGTGCCTGGAGAGACAGGGGCGAGCAGTACTTC.

The chain couples TRBV5-1 to TRBJ2-1; D may be TRBD1 (6 bases). This CDR3 is 15 amino acids long. The ends were cut back, 4 bases at V and 10 bases at J, with 21 bases in the middle. CDR1 is SGHRS and CDR2 is YFSETQ in the germline V gene. The CDR3 region has the DNA TGCGCCAGCAGCGATCCCTCCGCAGGGGACCCCGAGCAGTTCTTC. This codes for CASSDPSAGDPEQFF.

This chain joins TRBV6-5 and TRBJ2-7, with 7 bases matching TRBD1. The germline V gene has CDR1 MNHEY and CDR2 SVGAGI. Unmatched junction bases numbered 12, after V lost 6 bases and J lost 4 bases. The CDR3 loop spans 15 amino acids. The CDR3 sequence: CASSSFGDSSYEQYF. CDR3 nucleotides: TGTGCCAGCAGCTCATTTGGGGACAGCTCGTACGAGCAGTACTTC.

The rearrangement uses TRBV5-6 and TRBJ1-5; tentatively, D is TRBD1 (6 bases). The V end was cut by 3 bases, the J end by 7 bases, with 17 bases between. CDR1 and CDR2 from the germline V gene are SGHDT and YYEEEE. The CDR3 consists of 15 residues. In nucleotides, the CDR3 is TGTGCCAGCAGCTCCTTCGGGGGGCGAGGACAGCCCCAGCATTTT. The encoded protein is CASSSFGGRGQPQHF.